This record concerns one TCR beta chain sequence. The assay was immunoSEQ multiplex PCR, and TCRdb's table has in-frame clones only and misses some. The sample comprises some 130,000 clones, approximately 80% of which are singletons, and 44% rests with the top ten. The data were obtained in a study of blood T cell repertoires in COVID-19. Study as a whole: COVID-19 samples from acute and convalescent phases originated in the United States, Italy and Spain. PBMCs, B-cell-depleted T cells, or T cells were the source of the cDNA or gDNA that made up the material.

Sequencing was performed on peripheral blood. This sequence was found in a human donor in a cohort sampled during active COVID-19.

DNA of the CDR3: TGTGCCAGCAGCCAAAACGGTTACAATGAGCAGTTCTTC. Encoded protein: CASSQNGYNEQFF. This rearrangement joins TRBV3-1 (or the pseudogene TRBV3-2) to TRBJ2-1; D unresolved. V dropped 2 bases and J dropped 4 bases, with 6 bases sitting between them. The V gene's germline CDR1 is LGHDT and CDR2 YNNKEL (reference sequence). The CDR3 is 13 residues long.